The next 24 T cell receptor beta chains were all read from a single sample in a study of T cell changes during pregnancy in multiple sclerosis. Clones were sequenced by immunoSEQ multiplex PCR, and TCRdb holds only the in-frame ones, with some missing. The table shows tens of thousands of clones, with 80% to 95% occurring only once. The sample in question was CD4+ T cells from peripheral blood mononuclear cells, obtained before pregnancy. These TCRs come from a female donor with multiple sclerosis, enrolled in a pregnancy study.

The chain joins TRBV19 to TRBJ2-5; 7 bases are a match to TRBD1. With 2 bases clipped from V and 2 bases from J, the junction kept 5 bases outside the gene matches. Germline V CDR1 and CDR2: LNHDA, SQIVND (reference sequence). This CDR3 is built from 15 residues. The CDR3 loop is CASSISSGGQETQYF. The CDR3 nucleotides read TGTGCCAGTAGTATATCCTCAGGGGGACAAGAGACCCAGTACTTC.

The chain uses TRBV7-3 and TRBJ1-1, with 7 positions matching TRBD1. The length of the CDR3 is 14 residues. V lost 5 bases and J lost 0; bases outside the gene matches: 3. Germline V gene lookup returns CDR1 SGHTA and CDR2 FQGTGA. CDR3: CASSATGLNTEAFF. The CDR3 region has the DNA TGTGCCAGCAGCGCGACAGGGTTGAACACTGAAGCTTTCTTT.

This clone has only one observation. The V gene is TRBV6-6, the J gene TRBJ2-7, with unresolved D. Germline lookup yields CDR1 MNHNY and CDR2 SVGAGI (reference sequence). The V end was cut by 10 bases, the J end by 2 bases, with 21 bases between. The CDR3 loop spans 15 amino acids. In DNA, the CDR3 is TGTGCCACCTCGTTTCAGCAGCACTACGCCTACGAGCAGTACTTC. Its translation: CATSFQQHYAYEQYF.

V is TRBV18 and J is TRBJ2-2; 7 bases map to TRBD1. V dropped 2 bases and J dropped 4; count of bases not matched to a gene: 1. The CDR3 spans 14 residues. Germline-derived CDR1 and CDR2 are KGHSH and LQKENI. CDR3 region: CASSPGQVTGELFF. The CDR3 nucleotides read TGTGCCAGCTCACCAGGACAGGTCACCGGGGAGCTGTTTTTT.

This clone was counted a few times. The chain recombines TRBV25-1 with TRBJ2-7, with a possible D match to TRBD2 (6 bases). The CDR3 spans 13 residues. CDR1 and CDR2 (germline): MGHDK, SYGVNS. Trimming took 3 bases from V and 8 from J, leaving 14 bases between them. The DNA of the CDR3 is TGTGCCAGCAGTGATGGGGGGTCGACGAAGCAGTACTTC. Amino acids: CASSDGGSTKQYF.

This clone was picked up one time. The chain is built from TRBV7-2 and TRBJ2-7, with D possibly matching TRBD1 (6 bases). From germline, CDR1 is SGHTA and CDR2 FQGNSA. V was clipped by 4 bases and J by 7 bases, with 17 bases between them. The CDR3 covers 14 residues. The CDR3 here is CASSSTGFRGEQYF. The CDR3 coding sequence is TGTGCCAGCAGCTCGACAGGATTCAGGGGAGAGCAGTACTTC. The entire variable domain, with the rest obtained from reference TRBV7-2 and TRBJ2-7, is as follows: GAGVSQSPSNKVTEKGKDVELRCDPISGHTALYWYRQSLGQGLEFLIYFQGNSAPDKSGLPSDRFSAERTGGSVSTLTIQRTQQEDSAVYLCASSSTGFRGEQYFGPGTRLTVT.

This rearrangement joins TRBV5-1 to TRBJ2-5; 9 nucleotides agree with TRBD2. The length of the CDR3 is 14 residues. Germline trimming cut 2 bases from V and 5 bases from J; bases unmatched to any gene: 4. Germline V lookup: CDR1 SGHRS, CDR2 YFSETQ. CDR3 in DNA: TGCGCCAGCAGCTTATTAGCGGGGGACGAGACCCAGTACTTC. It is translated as CASSLLAGDETQYF.

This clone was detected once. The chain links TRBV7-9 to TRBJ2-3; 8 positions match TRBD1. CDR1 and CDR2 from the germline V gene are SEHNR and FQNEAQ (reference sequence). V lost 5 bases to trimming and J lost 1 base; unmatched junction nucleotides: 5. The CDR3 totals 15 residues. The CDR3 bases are TGTGCCAGCAGCCCCACGGGACAGGGCACAGATACGCAGTATTTT. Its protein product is CASSPTGQGTDTQYF.

CDR3 sequence (DNA): TGTGCCAGCAAGGGCGGGAGGGCCTTCTACGAGCAGTACTTC. Protein: CASKGGRAFYEQYF. The chain joins TRBV28 to TRBJ2-7; TRBD2 aligns across 9 bases. Germline CDR1 is MDHEN and CDR2 is SYDVKM. CDR3 size: 14 residues. Unmatched junction bases numbered 7, after V lost 7 bases and J lost 3 bases.

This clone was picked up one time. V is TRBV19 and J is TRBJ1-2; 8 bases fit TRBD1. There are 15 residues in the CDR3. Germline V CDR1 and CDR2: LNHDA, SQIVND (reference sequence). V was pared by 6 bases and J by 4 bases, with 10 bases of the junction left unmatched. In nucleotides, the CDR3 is TGTGCCAGTAGCCCCTCAGGGGGCGGCCTCTATGGCTACACCTTC. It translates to CASSPSGGGLYGYTF. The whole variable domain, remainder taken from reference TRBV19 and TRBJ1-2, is DGGITQSPKYLFRKEGQNVTLSCEQNLNHDAMYWYRQDPGQGLRLIYYSQIVNDFQKGDIAEGYSVSREKKESFPLTVTSAQKNPTAFYLCASSPSGGGLYGYTFGSGTRLTVV.

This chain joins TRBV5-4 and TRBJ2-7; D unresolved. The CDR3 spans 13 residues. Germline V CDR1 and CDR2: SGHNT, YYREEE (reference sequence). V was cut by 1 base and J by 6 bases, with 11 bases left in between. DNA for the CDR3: TGTGCCAGCAGCTTGATCGGATCGGGCGAGCAGTACTTC. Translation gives CASSLIGSGEQYF.

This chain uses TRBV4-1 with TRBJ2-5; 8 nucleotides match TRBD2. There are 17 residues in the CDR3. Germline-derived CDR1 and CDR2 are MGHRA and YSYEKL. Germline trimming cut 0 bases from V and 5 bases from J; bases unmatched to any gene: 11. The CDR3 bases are TGCGCCAGCAGCCAAGAAGGGCGGGGGGCCGGCGGGGAGACCCAGTACTTC. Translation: CASSQEGRGAGGETQYF.

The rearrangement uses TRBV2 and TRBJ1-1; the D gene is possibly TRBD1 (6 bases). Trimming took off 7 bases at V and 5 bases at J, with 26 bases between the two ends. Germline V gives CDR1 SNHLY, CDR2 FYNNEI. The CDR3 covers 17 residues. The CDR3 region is CASMWEQGGWRGTEAFF. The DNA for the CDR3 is TGTGCCAGCATGTGGGAGCAGGGAGGGTGGAGGGGGACTGAAGCTTTCTTT.

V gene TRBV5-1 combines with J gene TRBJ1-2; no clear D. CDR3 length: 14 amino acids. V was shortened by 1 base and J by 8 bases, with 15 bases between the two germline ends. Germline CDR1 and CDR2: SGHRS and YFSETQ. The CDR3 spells CASSLRPGGDGYTF. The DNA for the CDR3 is TGCGCCAGCAGCTTGAGGCCCGGTGGAGACGGCTACACCTTC.

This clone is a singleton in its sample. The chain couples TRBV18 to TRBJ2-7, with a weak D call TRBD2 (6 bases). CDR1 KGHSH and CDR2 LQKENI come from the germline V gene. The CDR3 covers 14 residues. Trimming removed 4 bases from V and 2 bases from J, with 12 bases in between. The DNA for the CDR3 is TGTGCCAGCTCACTAGCGGCCACTGCCTACGAGCAGTACTTC. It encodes CASSLAATAYEQYF.

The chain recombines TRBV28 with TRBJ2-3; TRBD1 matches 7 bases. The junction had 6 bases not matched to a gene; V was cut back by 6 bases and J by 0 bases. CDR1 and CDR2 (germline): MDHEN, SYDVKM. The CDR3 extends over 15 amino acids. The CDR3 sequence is CASRGTVASTDTQYF. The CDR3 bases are TGTGCCAGCAGGGGGACAGTAGCTAGCACAGATACGCAGTATTTT.

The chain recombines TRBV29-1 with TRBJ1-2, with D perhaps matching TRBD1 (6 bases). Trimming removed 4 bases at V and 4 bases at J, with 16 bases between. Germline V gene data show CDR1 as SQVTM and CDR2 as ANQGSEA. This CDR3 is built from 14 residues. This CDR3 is CSVATGPSIYGYTF. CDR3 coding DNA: TGCAGCGTTGCCACAGGGCCTAGTATCTATGGCTACACCTTC.

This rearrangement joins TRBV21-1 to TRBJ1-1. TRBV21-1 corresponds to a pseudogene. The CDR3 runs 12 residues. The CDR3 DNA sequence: TGTGCCAGCAGCAAAAAAGAGGGGGGGGGTGATTTT. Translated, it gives CASSKKEGGGDF.

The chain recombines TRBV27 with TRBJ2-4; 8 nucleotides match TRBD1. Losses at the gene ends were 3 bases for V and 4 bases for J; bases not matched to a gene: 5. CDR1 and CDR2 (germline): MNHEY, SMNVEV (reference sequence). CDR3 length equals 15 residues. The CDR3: CASSFTTGVKNIQYF. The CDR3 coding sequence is TGTGCCAGCAGTTTTACGACAGGGGTAAAAAACATTCAGTACTTC.

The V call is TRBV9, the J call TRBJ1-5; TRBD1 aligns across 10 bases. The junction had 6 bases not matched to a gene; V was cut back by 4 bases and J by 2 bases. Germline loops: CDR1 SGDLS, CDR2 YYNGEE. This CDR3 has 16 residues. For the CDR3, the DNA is TGTGCCAGCAGCCCAGGGGGGACAGGGGGCAATCAGCCCCAGCATTTT. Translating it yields CASSPGGTGGNQPQHF. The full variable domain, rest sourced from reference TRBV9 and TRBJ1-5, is DSGVTQTPKHLITATGQRVTLRCSPRSGDLSVYWYQQSLDQGLQFLIQYYNGEERAKGNILERFSAQQFPDLHSELNLSSLELGDSALYFCASSPGGTGGNQPQHFGDGTRLSIL.

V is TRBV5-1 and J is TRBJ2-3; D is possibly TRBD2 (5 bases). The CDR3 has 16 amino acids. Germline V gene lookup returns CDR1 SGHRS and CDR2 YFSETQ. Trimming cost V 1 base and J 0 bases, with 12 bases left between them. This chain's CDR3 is CASSLPLAASTDTQYF. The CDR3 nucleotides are TGCGCCAGCAGCTTGCCGCTAGCAGCTAGCACAGATACGCAGTATTTT.

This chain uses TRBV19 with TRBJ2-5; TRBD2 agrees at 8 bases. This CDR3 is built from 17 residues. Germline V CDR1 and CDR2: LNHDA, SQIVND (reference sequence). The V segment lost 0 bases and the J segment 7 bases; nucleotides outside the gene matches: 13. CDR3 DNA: TGTGCCAGTAGTATAGAGTTGGGGAGCGGGAGAGCGGGGACCCAGTACTTC. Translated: CASSIELGSGRAGTQYF.

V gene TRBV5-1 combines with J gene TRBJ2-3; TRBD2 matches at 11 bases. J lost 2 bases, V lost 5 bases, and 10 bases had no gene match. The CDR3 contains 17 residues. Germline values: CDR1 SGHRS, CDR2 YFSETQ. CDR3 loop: CASRNPGLAVFTDTQYF. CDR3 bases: TGCGCCAGCAGGAACCCGGGACTAGCGGTGTTCACAGATACGCAGTATTTT.

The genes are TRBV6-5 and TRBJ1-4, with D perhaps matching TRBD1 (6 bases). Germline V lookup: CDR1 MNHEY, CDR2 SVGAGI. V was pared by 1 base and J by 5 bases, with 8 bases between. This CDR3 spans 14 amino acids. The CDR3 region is CASSYLDSNEKLFF. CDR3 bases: TGTGCCAGCAGTTACTTGGACAGCAATGAAAAACTGTTTTTT.